This T cell receptor (beta chain) originates from a study of graft-versus-host responses after intestinal transplantation. Across the whole study: Following induction with anti-thymocyte globulin, all recipients were given tacrolimus and steroids for around three years.

CDR1 MNHEY and CDR2 SMNVEV come from the germline V gene (reference sequence). The junction had 5 bases not matched to a gene; V was cut back by 3 bases and J by 3 bases. CDR3 length: 15 residues. In the case of this clone: The antigen remains undetermined.

Assay used: immunoSEQ multiplex PCR; TCRdb lists only in-frame clones, some missing. This sample yields tens of thousands of clones, of which around 89% are seen a single time; about 2.7% belongs to the top ten. The sequencing here drew on unstimulated CD8+ T cells sorted from spleen or lymph node cells, taken before intestinal transplant. V usage is TRBV27 and J usage is TRBJ2-1; 7 nucleotides line up with TRBD2. This receptor was taken from a human donor who received an intestinal transplant. CDR3 DNA: TGTGCCAGCAGTTTGGCCGGGGAGGGCTACAATGAGCAGTTCTTC. It codes for CASSLAGEGYNEQFF.